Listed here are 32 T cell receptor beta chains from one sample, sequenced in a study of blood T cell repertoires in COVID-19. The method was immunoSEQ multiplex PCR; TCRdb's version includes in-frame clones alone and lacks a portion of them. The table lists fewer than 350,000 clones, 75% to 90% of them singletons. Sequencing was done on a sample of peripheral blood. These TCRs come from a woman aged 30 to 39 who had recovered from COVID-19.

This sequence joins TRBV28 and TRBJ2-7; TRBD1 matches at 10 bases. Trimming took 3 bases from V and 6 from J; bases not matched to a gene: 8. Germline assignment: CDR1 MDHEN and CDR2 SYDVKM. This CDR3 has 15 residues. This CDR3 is CASSFPGTGVREQYF. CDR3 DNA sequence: TGTGCCAGCAGTTTCCCCGGGACAGGGGTACGCGAGCAGTACTTC.

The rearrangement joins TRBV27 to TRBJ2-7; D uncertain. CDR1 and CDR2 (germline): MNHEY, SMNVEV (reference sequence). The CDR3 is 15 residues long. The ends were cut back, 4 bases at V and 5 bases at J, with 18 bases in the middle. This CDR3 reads CASSSRLGFLDEQYF. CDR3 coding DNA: TGTGCCAGCAGTTCTCGCCTAGGTTTTTTGGACGAGCAGTACTTC.

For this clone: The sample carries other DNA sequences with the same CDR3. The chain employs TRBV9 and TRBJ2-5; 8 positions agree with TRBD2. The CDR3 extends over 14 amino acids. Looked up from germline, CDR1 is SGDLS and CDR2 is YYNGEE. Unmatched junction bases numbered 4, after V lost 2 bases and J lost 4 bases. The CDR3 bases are TGTGCCAGCAGCGTTGGTCTAGCGGGAGAGACCCAGTACTTC. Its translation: CASSVGLAGETQYF.

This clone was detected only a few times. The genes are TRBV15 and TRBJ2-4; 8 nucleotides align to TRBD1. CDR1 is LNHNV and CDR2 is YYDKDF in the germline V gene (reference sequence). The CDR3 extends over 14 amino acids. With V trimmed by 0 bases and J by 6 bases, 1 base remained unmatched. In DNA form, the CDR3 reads TGTGCCACCAGCAGAGAAGACAGGGGAAACATTCAGTACTTC. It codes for CATSREDRGNIQYF.

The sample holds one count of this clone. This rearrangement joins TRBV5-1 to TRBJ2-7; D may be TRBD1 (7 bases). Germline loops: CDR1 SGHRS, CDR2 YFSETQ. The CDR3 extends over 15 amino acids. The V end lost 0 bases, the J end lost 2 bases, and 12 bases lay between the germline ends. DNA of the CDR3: TGCGCCAGCAGCTTGGGCGGGACAGCGACCTACGAGCAGTACTTC. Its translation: CASSLGGTATYEQYF.

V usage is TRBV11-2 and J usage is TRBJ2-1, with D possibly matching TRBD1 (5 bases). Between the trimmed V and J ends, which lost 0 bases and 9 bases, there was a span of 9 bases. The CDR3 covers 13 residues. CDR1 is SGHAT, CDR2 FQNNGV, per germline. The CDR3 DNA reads TGTGCCAGCAGCTTAGATCAGGGAAGTGAGCAGTTCTTC. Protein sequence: CASSLDQGSEQFF.

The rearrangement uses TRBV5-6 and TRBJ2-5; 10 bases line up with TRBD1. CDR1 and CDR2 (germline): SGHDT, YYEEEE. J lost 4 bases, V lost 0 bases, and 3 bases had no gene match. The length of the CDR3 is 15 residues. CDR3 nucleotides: TGTGCCAGCAGCTTGGGACAGGGGGCGCGAGAGACCCAGTACTTC. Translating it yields CASSLGQGARETQYF. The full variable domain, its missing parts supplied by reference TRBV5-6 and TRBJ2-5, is DAGVTQSPTHLIKTRGQQVTLRCSPKSGHDTVSWYQQALGQGPQFIFQYYEEEERQRGNFPDRFSGHQFPNYSSELNVNALLLGDSALYLCASSLGQGARETQYFGPGTRLLVL.

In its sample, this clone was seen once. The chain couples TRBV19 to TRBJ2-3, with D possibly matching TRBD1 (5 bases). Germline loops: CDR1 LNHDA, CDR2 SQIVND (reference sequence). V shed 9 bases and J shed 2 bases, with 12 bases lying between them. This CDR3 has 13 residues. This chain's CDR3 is CASHRPDTDTQYF. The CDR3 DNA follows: TGTGCCAGCCACAGGCCCGACACAGATACGCAGTATTTT.

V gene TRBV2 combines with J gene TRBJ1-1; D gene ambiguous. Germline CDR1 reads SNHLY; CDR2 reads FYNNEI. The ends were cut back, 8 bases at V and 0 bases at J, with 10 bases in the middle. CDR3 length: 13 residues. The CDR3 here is CASLPEVNTEAFF. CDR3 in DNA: TGTGCCAGCTTACCGGAGGTGAACACTGAAGCTTTCTTT.

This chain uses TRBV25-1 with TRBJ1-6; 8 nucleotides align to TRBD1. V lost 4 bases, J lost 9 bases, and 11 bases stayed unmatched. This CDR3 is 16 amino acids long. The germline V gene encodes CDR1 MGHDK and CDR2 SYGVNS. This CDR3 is CASSAQRTGRGSPLHF. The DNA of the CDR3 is TGTGCCAGCAGTGCCCAAAGGACAGGGAGGGGTTCACCCCTCCACTTT.

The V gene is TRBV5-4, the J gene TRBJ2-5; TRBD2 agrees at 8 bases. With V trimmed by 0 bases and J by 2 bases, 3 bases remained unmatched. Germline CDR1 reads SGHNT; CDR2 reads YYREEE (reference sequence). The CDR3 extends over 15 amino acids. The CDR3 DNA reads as TGTGCCAGCAGCTTGGTAGCGGGAAGGCAAGAGACCCAGTACTTC. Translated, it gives CASSLVAGRQETQYF.

In DNA, the CDR3 is TGCGCCAGCAGAAGGGACAGGGAGGAGACCCAGTACTTC. Amino acid sequence: CASRRDREETQYF. V gene TRBV5-1 combines with J gene TRBJ2-5; TRBD1 aligns across 9 bases. The CDR3 runs to 13 residues. Unmatched junction bases numbered 4, after V lost 5 bases and J lost 5 bases. Germline assignment: CDR1 SGHRS and CDR2 YFSETQ.

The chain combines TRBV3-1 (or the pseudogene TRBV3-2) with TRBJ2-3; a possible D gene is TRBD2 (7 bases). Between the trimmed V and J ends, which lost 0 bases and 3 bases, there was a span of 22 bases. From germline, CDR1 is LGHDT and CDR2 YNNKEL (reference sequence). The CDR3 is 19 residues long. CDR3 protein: CASSQDLGRRGGRTDTQYF. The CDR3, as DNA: TGTGCCAGCAGCCAAGATCTCGGGCGGAGGGGGGGTAGGACAGATACGCAGTATTTT.

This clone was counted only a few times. This CDR3 is CASAAGTSGDTQYF. DNA for the CDR3: TGTGCCAGCGCTGCCGGGACTAGCGGGGATACGCAGTATTTT. V and J are TRBV2 and TRBJ2-3; 12 bases are shared with TRBD2. Germline CDR1 is SNHLY and CDR2 is FYNNEI. The V gene end was trimmed by 8 bases and the J gene end by 6 bases; junction bases not matched to a gene: 6. The CDR3 contains 14 residues.

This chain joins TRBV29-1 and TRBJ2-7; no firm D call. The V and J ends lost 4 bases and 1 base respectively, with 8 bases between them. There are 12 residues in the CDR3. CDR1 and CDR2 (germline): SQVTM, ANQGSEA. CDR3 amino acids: CSVVNSSYEQYF. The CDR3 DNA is TGCAGCGTTGTAAACAGTTCCTACGAGCAGTACTTC.

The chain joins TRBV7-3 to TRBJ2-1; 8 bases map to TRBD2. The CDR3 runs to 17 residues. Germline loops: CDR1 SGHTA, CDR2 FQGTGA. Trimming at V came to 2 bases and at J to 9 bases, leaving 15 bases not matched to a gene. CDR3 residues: CASSLGVAGGPTGEQFF. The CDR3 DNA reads TGTGCCAGCAGCTTAGGGGTCGCGGGAGGTCCTACAGGTGAGCAGTTCTTC. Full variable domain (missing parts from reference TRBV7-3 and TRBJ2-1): GAGVSQTPSNKVTEKGKYVELRCDPISGHTALYWYRQSLGQGPEFLIYFQGTGAADDSGLPNDRFFAVRPEGSVSTLKIQRTERGDSAVYLCASSLGVAGGPTGEQFFGPGTRLTVL.

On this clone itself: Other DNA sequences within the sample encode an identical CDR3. CDR3 loop: CATSDGLAGSTGELFF. The CDR3 DNA reads as TGTGCCACCAGTGATGGTCTGGCGGGATCGACCGGGGAGCTGTTTTTT. This sequence joins TRBV24-1 and TRBJ2-2; TRBD2 might be the D (6 bases). The CDR3 is 16 amino acids. V lost 3 bases and J lost 5, with 15 bases in between. Germline lookup yields CDR1 KGHDR and CDR2 SFDVKD.

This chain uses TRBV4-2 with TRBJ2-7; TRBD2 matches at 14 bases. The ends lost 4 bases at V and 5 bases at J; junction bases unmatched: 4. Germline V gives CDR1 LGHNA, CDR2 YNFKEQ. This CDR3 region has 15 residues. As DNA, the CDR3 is TGTGCCAGCAGCCGCGGGACTAGCGGGAGTAACGAGCAGTACTTC. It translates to CASSRGTSGSNEQYF.

The CDR3 region has the DNA TGTGCCAGCAGCTTGCCAGGTTCCCACGAGCAGTACTTC. It codes for CASSLPGSHEQYF. The chain is built from TRBV7-9 and TRBJ2-7, with D uncertain. The CDR3 is 13 amino acids. Germline V gives CDR1 SEHNR, CDR2 FQNEAQ (reference sequence). The germline V and J ends were trimmed by 3 bases and 5 bases, with 11 bases remaining between them.

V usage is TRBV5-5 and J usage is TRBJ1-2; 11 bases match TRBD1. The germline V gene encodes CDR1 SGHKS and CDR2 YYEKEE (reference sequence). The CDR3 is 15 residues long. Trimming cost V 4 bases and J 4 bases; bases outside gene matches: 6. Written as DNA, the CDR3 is TGTGCCAGCAGCCCGGATGGACAGGGGGCCTATGGCTACACCTTC. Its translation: CASSPDGQGAYGYTF.

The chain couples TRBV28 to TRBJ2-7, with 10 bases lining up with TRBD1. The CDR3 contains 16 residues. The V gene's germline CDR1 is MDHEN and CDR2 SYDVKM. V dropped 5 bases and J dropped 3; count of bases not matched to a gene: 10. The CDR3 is CASSPRIRTGGYEQYF. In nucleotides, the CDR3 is TGTGCCAGCAGTCCTAGGATTAGGACAGGGGGCTACGAGCAGTACTTC.

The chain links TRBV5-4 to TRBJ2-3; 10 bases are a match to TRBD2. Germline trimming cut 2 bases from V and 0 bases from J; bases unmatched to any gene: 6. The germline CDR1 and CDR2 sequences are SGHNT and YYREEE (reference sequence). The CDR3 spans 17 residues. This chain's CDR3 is CASSFGSGGTSTDTQYF. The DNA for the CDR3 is TGTGCCAGCAGCTTCGGTAGCGGGGGGACTAGCACAGATACGCAGTATTTT.

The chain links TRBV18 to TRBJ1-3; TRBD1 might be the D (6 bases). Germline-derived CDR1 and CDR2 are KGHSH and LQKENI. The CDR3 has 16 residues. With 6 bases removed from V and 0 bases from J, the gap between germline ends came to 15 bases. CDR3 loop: CASSPREGGSGNTIYF. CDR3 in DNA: TGTGCCAGCTCTCCCAGGGAAGGGGGCTCTGGAAACACCATATATTTT.

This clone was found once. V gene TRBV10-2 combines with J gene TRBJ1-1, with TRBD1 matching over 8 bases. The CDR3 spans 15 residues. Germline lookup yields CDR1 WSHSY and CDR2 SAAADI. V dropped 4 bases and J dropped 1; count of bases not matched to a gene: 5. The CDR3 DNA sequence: TGCGCCAGCAGTGGACAGGGGTCAACGAACACTGAAGCTTTCTTT. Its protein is CASSGQGSTNTEAFF.

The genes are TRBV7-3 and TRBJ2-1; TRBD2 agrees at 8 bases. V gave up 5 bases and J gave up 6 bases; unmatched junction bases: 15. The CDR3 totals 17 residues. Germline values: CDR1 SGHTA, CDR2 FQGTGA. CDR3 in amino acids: CASSPQPGGRGRNEQFF. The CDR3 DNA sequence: TGTGCCAGCAGCCCGCAACCGGGGGGGAGGGGCCGCAATGAGCAGTTCTTC.

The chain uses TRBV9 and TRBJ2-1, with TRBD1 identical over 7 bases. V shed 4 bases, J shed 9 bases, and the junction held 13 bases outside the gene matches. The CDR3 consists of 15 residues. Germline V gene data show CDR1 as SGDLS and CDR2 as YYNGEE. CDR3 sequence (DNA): TGTGCCAGCAGCCCAGGGGATAGGGGGCAGGTTGAGCAGTTCTTC. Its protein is CASSPGDRGQVEQFF.

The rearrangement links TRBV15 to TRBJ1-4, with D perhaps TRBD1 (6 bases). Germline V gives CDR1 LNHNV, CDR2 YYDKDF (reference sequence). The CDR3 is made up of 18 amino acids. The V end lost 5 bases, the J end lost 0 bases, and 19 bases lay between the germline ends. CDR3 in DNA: TGTGCCACCAGCGGTCGCTACGTTCAGGGGACAACTAATGAAAAACTGTTTTTT. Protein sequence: CATSGRYVQGTTNEKLFF.

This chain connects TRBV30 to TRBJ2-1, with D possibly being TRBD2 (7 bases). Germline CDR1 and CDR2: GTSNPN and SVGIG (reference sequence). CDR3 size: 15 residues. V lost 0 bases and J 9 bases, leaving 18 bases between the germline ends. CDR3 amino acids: CAWSVGGAAISEQFF. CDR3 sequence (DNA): TGTGCCTGGAGTGTAGGGGGGGCAGCCATAAGTGAGCAGTTCTTC.

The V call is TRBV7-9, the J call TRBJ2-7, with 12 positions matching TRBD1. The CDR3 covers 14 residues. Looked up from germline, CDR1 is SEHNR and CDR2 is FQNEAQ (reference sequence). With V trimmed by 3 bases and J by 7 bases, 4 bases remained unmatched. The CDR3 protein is CASSLGTGGVEQYF. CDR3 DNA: TGTGCCAGCAGCTTGGGGACAGGGGGCGTTGAGCAGTACTTC.

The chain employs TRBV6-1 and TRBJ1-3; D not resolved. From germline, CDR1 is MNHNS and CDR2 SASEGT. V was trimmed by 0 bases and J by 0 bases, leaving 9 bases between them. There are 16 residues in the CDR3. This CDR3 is CASSEAALHSGNTIYF. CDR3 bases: TGTGCCAGCAGTGAAGCAGCCCTGCACTCTGGAAACACCATATATTTT.

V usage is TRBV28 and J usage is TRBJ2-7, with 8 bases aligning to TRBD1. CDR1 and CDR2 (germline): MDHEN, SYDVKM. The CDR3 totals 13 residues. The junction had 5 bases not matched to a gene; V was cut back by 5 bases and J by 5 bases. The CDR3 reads CASSPTGEHEQYF. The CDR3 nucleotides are TGTGCCAGCAGTCCGACAGGGGAACACGAGCAGTACTTC.

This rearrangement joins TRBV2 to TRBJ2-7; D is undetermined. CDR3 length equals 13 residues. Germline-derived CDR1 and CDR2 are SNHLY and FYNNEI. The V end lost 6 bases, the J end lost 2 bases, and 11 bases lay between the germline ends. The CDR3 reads CASSPYSAYEQYF. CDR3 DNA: TGTGCCAGCAGCCCCTACAGTGCCTACGAGCAGTACTTC.